A few counts support the clone carrying this T cell receptor (beta chain). Study processing details: By means of reference gene primer amplification, nucleated cell counts were estimated. Generated by immunoSEQ multiplex PCR, the TCRdb table keeps only in-frame clones and is missing some. V and J calls and clone size come straight from that table; D and trimming were deduced from the DNA. The sample lists approximately 300,000 clones, roughly 85% occurring once. Germline CDR1 is MNHEY and CDR2 is SMNVEV (reference sequence). The CDR3 consists of 14 residues. The V end was cut by 6 bases, the J end by 1 base, with 12 bases between. This sample was taken from a study of blood T cell repertoires in COVID-19. As for the study in general: T cells, B-cell-depleted T cells, or PBMCs supplied cDNA or gDNA.

This sequence joins TRBV27 and TRBJ1-2; D gene unclear. The TCR was taken from a woman in her twenties or thirties who had recovered from COVID-19. The sample comprised PBMCs or T cells enriched from blood (not recorded which). The CDR3 protein is CASRPTLSNYGYTF. The DNA of the CDR3 is TGTGCCAGCAGACCCACGTTGAGTAACTATGGCTACACCTTC.